This TCR beta chain came from a study of cytomegalovirus exposure and HLA in healthy donors. Study observations and caveats: Researchers counted about 150 TCR beta chains as cytomegalovirus-associated. Specific recognition of CMV antigens was confirmed in vitro for a few chains (all CMV-associated). One later analysis, an examination of the 90 to 150 validation repertoires, found that first-cohort TCR clusters tended to co-occur in them. High sensitivity and specificity were reportedly achieved when the classifier diagnosed cytomegalovirus status.

Generated by immunoSEQ multiplex PCR, the TCRdb table keeps only in-frame clones and is missing some. The sample lists 150,000 to 200,000 clones, roughly 89% occurring once. The V end was cut by 0 bases, the J end by 1 base, with 12 bases between. The germline CDR1 and CDR2 sequences are GTSNPN and SVGIG (reference sequence). The CDR3 runs 15 residues. Of note for this clone: The antigen remains unidentified.

The chain links TRBV30 to TRBJ2-5; D may be TRBD2 (6 bases). The source of this sequence is a woman aged 30 to 39 in good health and CMV-seronegative. The sample consisted of PBMCs. The chain's CDR3 is CAWSVSGGTQETQYF. CDR3 bases: TGTGCCTGGAGTGTGAGTGGGGGGACCCAAGAGACCCAGTACTTC.